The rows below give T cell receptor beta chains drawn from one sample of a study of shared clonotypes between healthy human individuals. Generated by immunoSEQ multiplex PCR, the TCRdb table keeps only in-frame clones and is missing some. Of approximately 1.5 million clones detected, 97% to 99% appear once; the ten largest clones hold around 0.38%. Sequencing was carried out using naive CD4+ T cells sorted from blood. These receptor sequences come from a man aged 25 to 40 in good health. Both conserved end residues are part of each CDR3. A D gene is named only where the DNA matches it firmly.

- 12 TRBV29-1 CSSEGQNYGYTF
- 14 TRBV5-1 CASSLLGAYNEQFF
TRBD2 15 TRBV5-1 CASSLGTSSYNEQFF
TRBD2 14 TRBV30 CAYSRLAGGYEQYF
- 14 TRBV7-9 CASSLRAGTGELFF
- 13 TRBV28 CASSSIPYNEQFF
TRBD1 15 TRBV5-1 CASSLGTGLGETQYF
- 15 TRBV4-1 CASSQGVSAYYGQYF
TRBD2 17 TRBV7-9 CASSPVLEARGADTQYF
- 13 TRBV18 CASSPRAFYEQYF
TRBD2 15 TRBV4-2 CASSQVSGSTYEQYF
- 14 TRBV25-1 CASSEAPDVAEAFF
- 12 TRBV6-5 CASSRSSYEQYF
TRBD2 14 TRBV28 CASSNLAGTGELFF
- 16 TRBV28 CASSFNDRAGTSGYTF
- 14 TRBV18 CASSLTDTWVPQHF
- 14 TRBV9 CASSVARETYEQYF
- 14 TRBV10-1 CASSDGKGRMGYTF
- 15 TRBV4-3 CASSQESGLGSEQFF
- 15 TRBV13 CASSPSSAGTYEQYF
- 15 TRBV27 CASSLSTRGGYGYTF
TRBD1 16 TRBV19 CASSMYRGDGNQPQHF
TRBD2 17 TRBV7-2 CASSLSLLAGVVNEQFF
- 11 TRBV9 CASSPLRGAFF
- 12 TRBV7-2 CASSSTTDTQYF
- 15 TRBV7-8 CASSLLAEARKTQYF
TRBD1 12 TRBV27 CASSTGGDGYTF
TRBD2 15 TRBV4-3 CASSQGFSGVYEQYF
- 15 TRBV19 CASSPPGWPTDTQYF
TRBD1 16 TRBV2 CASSQDRGASNYGYTF
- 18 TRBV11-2 CASSLDQGWSSTNEKLFF
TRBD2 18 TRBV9 CASSEGATSGRALYEQFF
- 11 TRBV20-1 CSARMVGEQYF
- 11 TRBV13 CASSPSYEQYF
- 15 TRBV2 CASSGVGRGIYEQYF
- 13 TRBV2 CASRRGSNQPQHF
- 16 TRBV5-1 CASSCPGGRGCYEQYF
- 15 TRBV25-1 CASSGGWSRNYGYTF
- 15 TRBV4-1 CASSLLGGRGEKLFF
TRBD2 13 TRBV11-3 CASSQDTGGTQYF